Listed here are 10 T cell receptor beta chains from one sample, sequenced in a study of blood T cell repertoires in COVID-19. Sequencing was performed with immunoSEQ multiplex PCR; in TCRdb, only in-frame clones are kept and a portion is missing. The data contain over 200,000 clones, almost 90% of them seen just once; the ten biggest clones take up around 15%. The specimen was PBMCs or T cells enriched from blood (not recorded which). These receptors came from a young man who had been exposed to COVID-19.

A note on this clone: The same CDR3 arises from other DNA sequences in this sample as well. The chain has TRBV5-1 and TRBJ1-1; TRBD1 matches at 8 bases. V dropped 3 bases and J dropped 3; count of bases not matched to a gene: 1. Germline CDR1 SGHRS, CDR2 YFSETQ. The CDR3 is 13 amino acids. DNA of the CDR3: TGCGCCAGCAGCTCGGACAGGGACACTGAAGCTTTCTTT. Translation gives CASSSDRDTEAFF.

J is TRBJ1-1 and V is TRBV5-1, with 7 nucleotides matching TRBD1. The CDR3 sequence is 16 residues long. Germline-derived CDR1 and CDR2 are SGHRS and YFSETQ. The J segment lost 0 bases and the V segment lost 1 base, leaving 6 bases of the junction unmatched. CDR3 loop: CASSLTGDRMNTEAFF. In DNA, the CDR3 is TGCGCCAGCAGCTTGACAGGGGATCGCATGAACACTGAAGCTTTCTTT.

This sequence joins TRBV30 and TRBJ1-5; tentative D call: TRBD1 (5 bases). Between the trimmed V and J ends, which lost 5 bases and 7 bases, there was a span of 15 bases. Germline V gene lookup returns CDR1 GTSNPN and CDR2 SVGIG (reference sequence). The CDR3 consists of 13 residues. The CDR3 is CAWRGGNDQPQHF. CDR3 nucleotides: TGTGCCTGGCGGGGGGGTAACGACCAGCCCCAGCATTTT.

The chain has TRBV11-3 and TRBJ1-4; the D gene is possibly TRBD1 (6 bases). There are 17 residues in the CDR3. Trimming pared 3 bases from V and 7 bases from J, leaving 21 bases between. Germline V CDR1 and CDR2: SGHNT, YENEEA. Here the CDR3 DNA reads TGTGCCAGCAGCTTTTTTTCTGGGTCAACACAGGGTGAAAAACTGTTTTTT. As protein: CASSFFSGSTQGEKLFF. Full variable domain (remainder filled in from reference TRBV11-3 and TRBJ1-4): EAGVVQSPRYKIIEKKQPVAFWCNPISGHNTLYWYLQNLGQGPELLIRYENEEAVDDSQLPKDRFSAERLKGVDSTLKIQPAELGDSAVYLCASSFFSGSTQGEKLFFGSGTQLSVL.

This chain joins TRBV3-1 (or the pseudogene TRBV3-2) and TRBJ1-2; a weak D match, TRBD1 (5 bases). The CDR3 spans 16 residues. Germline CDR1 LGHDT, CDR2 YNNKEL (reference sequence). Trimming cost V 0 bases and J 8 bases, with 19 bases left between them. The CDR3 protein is CASSQDSGHGGVGYTF. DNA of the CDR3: TGTGCCAGCAGCCAAGACTCCGGACACGGGGGAGTAGGCTACACCTTC.

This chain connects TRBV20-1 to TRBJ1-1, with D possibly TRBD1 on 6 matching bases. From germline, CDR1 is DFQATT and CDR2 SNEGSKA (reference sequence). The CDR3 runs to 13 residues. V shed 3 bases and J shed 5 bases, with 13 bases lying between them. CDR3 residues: CSASGGLGTEAFF. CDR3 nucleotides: TGCAGTGCTAGTGGGGGGCTAGGTACTGAAGCTTTCTTT.

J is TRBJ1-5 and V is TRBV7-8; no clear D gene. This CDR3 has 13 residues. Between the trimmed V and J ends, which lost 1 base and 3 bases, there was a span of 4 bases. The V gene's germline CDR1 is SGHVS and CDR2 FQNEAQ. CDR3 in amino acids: CASSLVANQPQHF. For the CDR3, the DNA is TGTGCCAGCAGCTTAGTGGCCAATCAGCCCCAGCATTTT. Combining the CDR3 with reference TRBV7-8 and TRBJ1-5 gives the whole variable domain GAGVSQSPRYKVAKRGQDVALRCDPISGHVSLFWYQQALGQGPEFLTYFQNEAQLDKSGLPSDRFFAERPEGSVSTLKIQRTQQEDSAVYLCASSLVANQPQHFGDGTRLSIL.

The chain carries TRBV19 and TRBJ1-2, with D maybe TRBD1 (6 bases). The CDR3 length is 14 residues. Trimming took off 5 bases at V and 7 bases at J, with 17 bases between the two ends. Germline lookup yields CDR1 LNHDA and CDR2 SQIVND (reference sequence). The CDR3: CASSFRGAESGYTF. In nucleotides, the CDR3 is TGTGCCAGTAGTTTTCGGGGGGCCGAGAGTGGCTACACCTTC.

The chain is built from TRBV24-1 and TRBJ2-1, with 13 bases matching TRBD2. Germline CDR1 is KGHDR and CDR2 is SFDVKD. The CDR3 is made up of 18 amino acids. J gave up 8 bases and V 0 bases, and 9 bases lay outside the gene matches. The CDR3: CATSDLPLLAGGRYEQFF. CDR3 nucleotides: TGTGCCACCAGTGATTTGCCCCTACTAGCGGGGGGGCGTTATGAGCAGTTCTTC.

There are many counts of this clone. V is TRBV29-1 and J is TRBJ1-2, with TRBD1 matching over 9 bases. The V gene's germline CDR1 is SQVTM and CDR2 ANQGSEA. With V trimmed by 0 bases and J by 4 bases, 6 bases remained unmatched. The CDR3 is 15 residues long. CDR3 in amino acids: CSVEERDRAGYGYTF. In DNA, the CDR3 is TGCAGCGTTGAAGAGAGGGACAGGGCTGGCTATGGCTACACCTTC.